This T cell receptor (beta chain) is from a study of breast tumors, draining lymph nodes, adjacent tissues. Breast cancer patients provided tissue from their axillary draining lymph nodes. This clonotype was found many times. Its antigen is undetermined. Study results and caveats: Tumor TCR diversity was below lymph nodes but above nontumor tissue. The data were judged consistent with most tumor T cells coming from lymph node and expanding in tumor. The lymph node origin of tumor T cells was framed as consistent with a hypothesis, not demonstrated.

Each CDR3 protein is one row after TCRdb ran MiXCR on the multiplex PCR reads. The sample contains about 170,000 distinct CDR3 sequences, 33% of which appear only once. With 5 bases clipped from V and 4 bases from J, the junction kept 5 bases outside the gene matches. Per germline, CDR1 SGHTA and CDR2 FQGNSA. The CDR3 is 15 residues long. The V call is TRBV7-2, the J call TRBJ2-2; 9 nucleotides match TRBD1. Material: axillary lymph node tissue. The TCR originated in a female donor with breast cancer. Some clones in this sample may be carry-over from other donors' samples. The DNA for the CDR3 is TGTGCCAGCAGCACGGACAGGGGAGCCACCGGGGAGCTGTTTTTT. It specifies CASSTDRGATGELFF.